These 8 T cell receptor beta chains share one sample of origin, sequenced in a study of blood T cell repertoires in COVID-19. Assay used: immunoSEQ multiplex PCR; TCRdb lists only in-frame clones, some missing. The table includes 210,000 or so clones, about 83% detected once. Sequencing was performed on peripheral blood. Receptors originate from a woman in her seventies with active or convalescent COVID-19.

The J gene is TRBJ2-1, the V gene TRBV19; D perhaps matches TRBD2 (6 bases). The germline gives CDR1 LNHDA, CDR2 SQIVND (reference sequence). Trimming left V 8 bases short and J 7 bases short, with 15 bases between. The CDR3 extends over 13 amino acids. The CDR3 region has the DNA TGTGCCAGTCAGCGGCGGGATCGGAATGAGCAGTTCTTC. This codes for CASQRRDRNEQFF.

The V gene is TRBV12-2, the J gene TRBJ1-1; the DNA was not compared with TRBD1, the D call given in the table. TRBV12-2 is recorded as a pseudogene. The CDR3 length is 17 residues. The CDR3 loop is CASRLAGIGDISSEAFF. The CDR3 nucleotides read TGTGCAAGTCGCTTAGCCGGGATCGGGGACATTTCGTCTGAAGCTTTCTTT.

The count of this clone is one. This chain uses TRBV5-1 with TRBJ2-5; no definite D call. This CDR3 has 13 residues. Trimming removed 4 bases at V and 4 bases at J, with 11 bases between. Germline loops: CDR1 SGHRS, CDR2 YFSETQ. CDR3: CASSPGARETQYF. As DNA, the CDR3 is TGCGCCAGCAGCCCCGGAGCCAGAGAGACCCAGTACTTC.

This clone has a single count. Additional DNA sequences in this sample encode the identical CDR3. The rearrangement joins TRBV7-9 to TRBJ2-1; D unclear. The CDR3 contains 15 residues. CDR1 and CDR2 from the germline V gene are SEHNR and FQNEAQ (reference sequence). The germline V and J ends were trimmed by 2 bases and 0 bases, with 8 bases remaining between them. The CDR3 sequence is CASSLSESSYNEQFF. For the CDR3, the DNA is TGTGCCAGCAGCTTATCCGAGAGCTCCTACAATGAGCAGTTCTTC.

CDR3: CASSMLRTGSNQPQHF. The CDR3 DNA sequence: TGTGCCAGTAGTATGCTAAGGACGGGAAGCAATCAGCCCCAGCATTTT. The chain employs TRBV19 and TRBJ1-5; no clear D gene. Germline lookup yields CDR1 LNHDA and CDR2 SQIVND (reference sequence). Trimming left V 3 bases short and J 1 base short, with 13 bases between. The CDR3 length is 16 residues.

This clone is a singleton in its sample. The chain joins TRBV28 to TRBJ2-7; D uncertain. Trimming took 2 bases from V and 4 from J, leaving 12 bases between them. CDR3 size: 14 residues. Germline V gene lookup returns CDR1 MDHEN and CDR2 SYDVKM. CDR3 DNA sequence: TGTGCCAGCAGTTTACTCCAGTCCCTGTACGAGCAGTACTTC. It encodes CASSLLQSLYEQYF.

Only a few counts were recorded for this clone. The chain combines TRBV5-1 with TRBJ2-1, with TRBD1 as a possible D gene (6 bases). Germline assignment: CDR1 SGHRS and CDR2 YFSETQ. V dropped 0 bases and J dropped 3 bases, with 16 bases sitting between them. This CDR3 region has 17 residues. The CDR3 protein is CASSLATGTTGYNEQFF. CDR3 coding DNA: TGCGCCAGCAGCTTGGCAACCGGGACAACCGGCTACAATGAGCAGTTCTTC.

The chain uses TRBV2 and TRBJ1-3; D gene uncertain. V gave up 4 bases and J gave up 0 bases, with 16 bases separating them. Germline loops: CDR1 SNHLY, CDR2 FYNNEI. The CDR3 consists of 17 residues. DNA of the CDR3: TGTGCCAGCAGTGCGAGGGCCCTGCTACTCTCTGGAAACACCATATATTTT. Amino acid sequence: CASSARALLLSGNTIYF.